The clone carrying this T cell receptor (beta chain) has only one observation. The antigen is not known. The data are from a study of CD8 T cells in Susac syndrome. Overall study: Patients with Susac syndrome were therapy-naive, on corticosteroids, or on intravenous immunoglobulin alone at the time that blood was drawn. Study-wide results and caveats: CD4+ T cell repertoires in Susac syndrome exhibited no evidence of clonal expansion.

Reverse transcription of roughly 0.45 to 1 ug RNA was carried out with random hexamers. Each CDR3 protein is one row after TCRdb ran MiXCR on the immunoSEQ multiplex PCR reads. This sample has approximately 210,000 distinct CDR3 sequences, with approximately 94% found just once. Peripheral blood CD8+ and CD4+ T cells were profiled by TCR beta sequencing. Patients with Susac syndrome fulfilled recently defined diagnostic criteria for definite or probable disease. The CDR3 consists of 12 residues. V gave up 4 bases and J gave up 7 bases, with 11 bases separating them. CDR1 is DFQATT and CDR2 is SNEGSKA in the germline V gene (reference sequence).

This sequence was found in a human donor with Susac syndrome. The chain couples TRBV20-1 to TRBJ2-1, with unresolved D. Sequences were obtained from CD4+ T cells from PBMCs. The CDR3 loop is CSAKIRGNEQFF. DNA of the CDR3: TGCAGTGCTAAAATACGAGGAAATGAGCAGTTCTTC.